This TCR beta chain was sequenced for a study of circulating tumor DNA in untreated peripheral T-cell lymphoma. Study findings and constraints: Tumor-specific clonotypes: identified in 70% to 80% of patients, less than 90% of baseline tissues.

Trimming shortened V by 6 bases and J by 10 bases, and 15 bases separated the two germline ends. The CDR3 runs 12 residues. Germline V CDR1 and CDR2: LNHDA, SQIVND (reference sequence). Tumor tissue was collected at baseline, before treatment began. Here immunoSEQ multiplex PCR was the method, and the copy in TCRdb shows in-frame clones only, minus some. The table lists several thousand clones, around four fifths of them singletons. Notes on this clone: Its antigen is not identified.

The origin of this receptor is a human donor with peripheral T-cell lymphoma. The chain couples TRBV19 to TRBJ1-1; D is unresolved. Input material: tumor tissue. The CDR3 DNA follows: TGTGCCAGTAGCCCCGACGGCCCCGCAGCTTTCTTT. It encodes CASSPDGPAAFF.